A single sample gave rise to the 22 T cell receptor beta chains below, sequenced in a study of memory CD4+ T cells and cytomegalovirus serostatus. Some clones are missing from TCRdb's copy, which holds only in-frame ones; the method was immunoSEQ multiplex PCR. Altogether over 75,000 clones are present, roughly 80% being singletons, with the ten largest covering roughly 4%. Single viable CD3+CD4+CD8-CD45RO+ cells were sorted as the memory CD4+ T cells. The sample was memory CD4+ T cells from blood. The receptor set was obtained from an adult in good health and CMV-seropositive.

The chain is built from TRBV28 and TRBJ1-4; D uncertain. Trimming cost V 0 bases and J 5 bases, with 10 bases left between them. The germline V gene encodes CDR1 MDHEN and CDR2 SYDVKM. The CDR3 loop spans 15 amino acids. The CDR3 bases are TGTGCCAGCAGTTTATGGGGGATGGGGAATGAAAAACTGTTTTTT. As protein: CASSLWGMGNEKLFF.

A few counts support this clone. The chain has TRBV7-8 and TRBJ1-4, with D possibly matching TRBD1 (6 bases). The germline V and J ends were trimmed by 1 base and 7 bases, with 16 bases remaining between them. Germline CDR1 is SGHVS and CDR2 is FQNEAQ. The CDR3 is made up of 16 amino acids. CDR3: CASSLVGASGSEKLFF. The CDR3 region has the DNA TGTGCCAGCAGCTTAGTGGGGGCTTCGGGGAGTGAAAAACTGTTTTTT.

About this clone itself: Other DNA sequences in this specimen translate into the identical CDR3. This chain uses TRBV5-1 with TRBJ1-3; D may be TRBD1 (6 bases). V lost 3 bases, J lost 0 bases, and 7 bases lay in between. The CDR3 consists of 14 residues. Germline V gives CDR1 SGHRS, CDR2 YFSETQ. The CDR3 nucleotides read TGCGCCAGCAGCTCGGACAGCTCTGGAAACACCATATATTTT. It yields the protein CASSSDSSGNTIYF.

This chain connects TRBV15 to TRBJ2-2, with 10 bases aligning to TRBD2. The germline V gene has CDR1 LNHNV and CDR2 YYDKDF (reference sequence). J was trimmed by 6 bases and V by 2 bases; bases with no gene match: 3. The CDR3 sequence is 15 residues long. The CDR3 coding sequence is TGTGCCACCAGCAGACAGCGGGAGGGCCCCGGGGAGCTGTTTTTT. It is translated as CATSRQREGPGELFF. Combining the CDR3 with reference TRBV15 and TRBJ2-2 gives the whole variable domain DAMVIQNPRYQVTQFGKPVTLSCSQTLNHNVMYWYQQKSSQAPKLLFHYYDKDFNNEADTPDNFQSRRPNTSFCFLDIRSPGLGDTAMYLCATSRQREGPGELFFGEGSRLTVL.

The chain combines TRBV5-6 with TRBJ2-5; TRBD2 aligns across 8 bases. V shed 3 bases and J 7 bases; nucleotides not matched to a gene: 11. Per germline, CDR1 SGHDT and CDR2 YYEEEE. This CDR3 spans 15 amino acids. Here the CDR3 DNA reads TGTGCCAGCAGCTCCGGGACTAGTCCGATTGGGACCCAGTACTTC. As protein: CASSSGTSPIGTQYF.

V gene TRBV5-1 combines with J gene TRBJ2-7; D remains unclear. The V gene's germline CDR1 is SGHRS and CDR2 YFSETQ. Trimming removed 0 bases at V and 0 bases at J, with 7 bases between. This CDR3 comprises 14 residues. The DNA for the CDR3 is TGCGCCAGCAGCTTGGGGCCCAGCTCCTACGAGCAGTACTTC. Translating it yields CASSLGPSSYEQYF. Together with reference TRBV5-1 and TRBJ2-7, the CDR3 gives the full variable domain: KAGVTQTPRYLIKTRGQQVTLSCSPISGHRSVSWYQQTPGQGLQFLFEYFSETQRNKGNFPGRFSGRQFSNSRSEMNVSTLELGDSALYLCASSLGPSSYEQYFGPGTRLTVT.

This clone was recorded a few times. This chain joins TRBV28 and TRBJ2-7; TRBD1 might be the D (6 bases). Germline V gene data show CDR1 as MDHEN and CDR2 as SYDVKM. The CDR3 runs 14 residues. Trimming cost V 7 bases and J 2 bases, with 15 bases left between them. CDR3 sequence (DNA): TGTGCCAGCAATACCCCAGACAGGACCTACGAGCAGTACTTC. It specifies CASNTPDRTYEQYF. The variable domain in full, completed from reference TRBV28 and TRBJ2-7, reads DVKVTQSSRYLVKRTGEKVFLECVQDMDHENMFWYRQDPGLGLRLIYFSYDVKMKEKGDIPEGYSVSREKKERFSLILESASTNQTSMYLCASNTPDRTYEQYFGPGTRLTVT.

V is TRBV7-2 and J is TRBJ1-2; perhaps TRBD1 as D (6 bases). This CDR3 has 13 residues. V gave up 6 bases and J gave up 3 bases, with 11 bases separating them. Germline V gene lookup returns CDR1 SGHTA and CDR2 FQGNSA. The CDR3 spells CASSRDTHYGYTF. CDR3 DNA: TGTGCCAGCAGTCGGGACACCCACTATGGCTACACCTTC. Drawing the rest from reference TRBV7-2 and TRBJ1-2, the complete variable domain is GAGVSQSPSNKVTEKGKDVELRCDPISGHTALYWYRQSLGQGLEFLIYFQGNSAPDKSGLPSDRFSAERTGGSVSTLTIQRTQQEDSAVYLCASSRDTHYGYTFGSGTRLTVV.

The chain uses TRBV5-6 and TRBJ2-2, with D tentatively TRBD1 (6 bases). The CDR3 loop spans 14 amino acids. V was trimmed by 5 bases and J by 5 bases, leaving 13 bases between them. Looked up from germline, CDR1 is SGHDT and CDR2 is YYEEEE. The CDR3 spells CASSFKGGTGELFF. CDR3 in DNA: TGTGCCAGCAGTTTCAAAGGGGGAACCGGGGAGCTGTTTTTT.

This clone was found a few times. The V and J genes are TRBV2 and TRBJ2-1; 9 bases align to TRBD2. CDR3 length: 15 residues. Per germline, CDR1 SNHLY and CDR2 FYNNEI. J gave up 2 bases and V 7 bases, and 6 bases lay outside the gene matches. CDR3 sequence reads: CASMRTSAPYNEQFF. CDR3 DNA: TGTGCCAGCATGAGGACTAGCGCACCCTACAATGAGCAGTTCTTC.

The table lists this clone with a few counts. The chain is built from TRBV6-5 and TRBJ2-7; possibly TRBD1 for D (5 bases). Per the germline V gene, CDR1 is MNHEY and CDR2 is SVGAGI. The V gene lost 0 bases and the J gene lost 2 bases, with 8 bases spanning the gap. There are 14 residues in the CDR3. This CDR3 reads CASSYSAGTYEQYF. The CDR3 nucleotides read TGTGCCAGCAGTTACTCTGCAGGGACCTACGAGCAGTACTTC.

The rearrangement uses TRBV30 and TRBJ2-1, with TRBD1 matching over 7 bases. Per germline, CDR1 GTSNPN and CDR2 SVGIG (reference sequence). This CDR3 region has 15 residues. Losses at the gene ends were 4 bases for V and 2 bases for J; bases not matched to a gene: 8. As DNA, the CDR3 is TGTGCCTGGAATACCGGGACAGCGACCTACAATGAGCAGTTCTTC. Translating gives CAWNTGTATYNEQFF.

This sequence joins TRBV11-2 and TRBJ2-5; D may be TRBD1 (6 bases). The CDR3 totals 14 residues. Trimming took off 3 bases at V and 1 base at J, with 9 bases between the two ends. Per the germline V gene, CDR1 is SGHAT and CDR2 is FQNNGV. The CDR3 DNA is TGTGCCAGCAGCTTGGGACATCTCCAAGAGACCCAGTACTTC. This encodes CASSLGHLQETQYF.

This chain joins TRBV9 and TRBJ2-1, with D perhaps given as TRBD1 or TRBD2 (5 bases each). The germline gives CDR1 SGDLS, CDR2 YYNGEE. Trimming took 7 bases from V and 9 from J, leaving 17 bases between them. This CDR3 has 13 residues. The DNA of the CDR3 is TGTGCCAGCGCCCGGGACCCGTCCGGTGAGCAGTTCTTC. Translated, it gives CASARDPSGEQFF.

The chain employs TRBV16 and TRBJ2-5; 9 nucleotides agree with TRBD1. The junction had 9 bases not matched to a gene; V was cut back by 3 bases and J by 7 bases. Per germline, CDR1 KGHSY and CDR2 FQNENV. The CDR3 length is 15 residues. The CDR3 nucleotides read TGTGCCAGCAGCCACGGCGGACAGGGGCAGGGGACCCAGTACTTC. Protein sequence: CASSHGGQGQGTQYF.

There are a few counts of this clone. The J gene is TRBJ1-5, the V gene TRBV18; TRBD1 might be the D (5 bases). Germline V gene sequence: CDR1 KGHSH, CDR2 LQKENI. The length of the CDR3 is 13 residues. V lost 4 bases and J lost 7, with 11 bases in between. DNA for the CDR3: TGTGCCAGCTCACTACGAGAGGGGCAGCCCCAGCATTTT. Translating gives CASSLREGQPQHF.

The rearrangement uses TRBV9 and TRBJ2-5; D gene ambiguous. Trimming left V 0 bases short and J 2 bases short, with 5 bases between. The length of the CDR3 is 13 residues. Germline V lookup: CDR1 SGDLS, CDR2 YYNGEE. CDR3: CASSVGAQETQYF. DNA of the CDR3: TGTGCCAGCAGCGTAGGGGCGCAAGAGACCCAGTACTTC.

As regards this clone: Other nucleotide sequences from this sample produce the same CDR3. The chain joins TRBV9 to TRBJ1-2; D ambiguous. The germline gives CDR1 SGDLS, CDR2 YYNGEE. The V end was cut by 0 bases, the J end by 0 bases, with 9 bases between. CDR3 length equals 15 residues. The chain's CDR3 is CASSVGAGPNYGYTF. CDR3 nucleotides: TGTGCCAGCAGCGTAGGGGCGGGCCCTAACTATGGCTACACCTTC. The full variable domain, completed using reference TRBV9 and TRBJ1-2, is DSGVTQTPKHLITATGQRVTLRCSPRSGDLSVYWYQQSLDQGLQFLIQYYNGEERAKGNILERFSAQQFPDLHSELNLSSLELGDSALYFCASSVGAGPNYGYTFGSGTRLTVV.

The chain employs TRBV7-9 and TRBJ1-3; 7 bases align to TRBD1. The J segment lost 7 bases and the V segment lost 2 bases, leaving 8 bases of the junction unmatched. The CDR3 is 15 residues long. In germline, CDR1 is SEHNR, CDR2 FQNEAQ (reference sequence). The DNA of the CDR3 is TGTGCCAGCAGCTTACTGACAGGGCTAAAGAACACCATATATTTT. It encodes CASSLLTGLKNTIYF.

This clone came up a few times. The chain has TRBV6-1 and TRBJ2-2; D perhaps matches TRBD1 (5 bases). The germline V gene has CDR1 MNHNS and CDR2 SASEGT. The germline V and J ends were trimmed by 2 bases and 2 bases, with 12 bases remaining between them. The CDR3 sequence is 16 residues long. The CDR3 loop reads CASSEWGRANTGELFF. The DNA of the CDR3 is TGTGCCAGCAGTGAATGGGGCAGGGCTAACACCGGGGAGCTGTTTTTT.

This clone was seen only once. The CDR3 sequence is CASSPRVSSPSGNTIYF. The CDR3 nucleotides are TGTGCCAGCTCACCACGGGTTTCCAGCCCCTCTGGAAACACCATATATTTT. This chain links TRBV18 with TRBJ1-3; D not resolved. V shed 1 base and J shed 0 bases, with 13 bases lying between them. The V gene's germline CDR1 is KGHSH and CDR2 LQKENI. The CDR3 totals 17 residues.

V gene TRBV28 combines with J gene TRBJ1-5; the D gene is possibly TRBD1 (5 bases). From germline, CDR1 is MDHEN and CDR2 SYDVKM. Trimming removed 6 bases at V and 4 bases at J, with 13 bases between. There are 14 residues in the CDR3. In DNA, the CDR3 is TGTGCCAGCAGACTCCTGGGGGGGAATCAGCCCCAGCATTTT. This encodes CASRLLGGNQPQHF.